This TCR beta chain was profiled in a study of T cells in Graves' hyperthyroidism and ophthalmopathy. The CDR3 regions of TCR beta were amplified from RNA transcripts. HTBI primers drove first-round RT-PCR of the TCR CDR3. Via MiXCR, TCRdb re-called the multiplex PCR reads, giving one row per CDR3 protein. The table has more than 300,000 distinct CDR3 sequences, roughly 17% seen once. CDR3 length equals 14 residues. J gave up 3 bases and V 5 bases, and 4 bases lay outside the gene matches. CDR1 LNHDA and CDR2 SQIVND come from the germline V gene (reference sequence). The blood sample dates from first hyperthyroidism diagnosis, preceding any ophthalmopathy symptoms.

The clonotype originates from a woman aged 25 to 39 with Graves' hyperthyroidism that later progressed to Graves' ophthalmopathy. The source material was blood. This chain joins TRBV19 and TRBJ2-1; TRBD2 agrees at 7 bases. The CDR3 bases are TGTGCCAGTAGTCTAGGGGACTACTACAATGAGCAGTTCTTC. Translated, it gives CASSLGDYYNEQFF.